This TCR beta chain was recovered during a study of shared clonotypes between healthy human individuals. Points from the study as a whole: Some clonotypes were shared by all four sorted-subset donors, while others were not shared. The non-shared ones had lower generation probabilities than the shared ones.

CDR3 length: 13 residues. V lost 5 bases, J lost 4 bases, and 11 bases lay in between. CDR1 ENHRY and CDR2 SYGVKD come from the germline V gene. This clone was counted once. The antigen remains undetermined. Using approximately 200 ng DNA, around 30,000 T cell genomes, the sorted-subset replicate PCRs were run. Libraries were prepared by immunoSEQ multiplex PCR; TCRdb keeps only in-frame clonotypes and omits some of them. The table lists millions of clones, around nine tenths of them singletons. The specimen was naive CD4+ T cells sorted from blood. Subset defined: CD45RA+ positively selected. This chain joins TRBV10-3 and TRBJ1-2; the D gene is possibly TRBD1 (6 bases). The sequence was collected from a young man in good health. The CDR3 nucleotides read TGTGCCATCAGTCAGGACAGCACCTATGGCTACACCTTC. It specifies CAISQDSTYGYTF.